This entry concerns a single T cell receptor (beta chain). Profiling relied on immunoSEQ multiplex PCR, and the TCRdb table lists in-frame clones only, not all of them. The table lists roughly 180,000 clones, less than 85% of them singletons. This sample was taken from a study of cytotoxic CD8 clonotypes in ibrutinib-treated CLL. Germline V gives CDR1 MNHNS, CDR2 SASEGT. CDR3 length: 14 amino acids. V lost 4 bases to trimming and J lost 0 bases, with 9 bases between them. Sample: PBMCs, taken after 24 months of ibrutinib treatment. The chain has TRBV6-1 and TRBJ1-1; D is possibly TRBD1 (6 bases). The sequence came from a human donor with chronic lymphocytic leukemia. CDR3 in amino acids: CASSGGQLNTEAFF. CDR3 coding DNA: TGTGCCAGCAGTGGAGGACAGCTGAACACTGAAGCTTTCTTT.